What follows is one T cell receptor (beta chain) and its context. Its target is unknown. By quantitative 5'-RACE with molecular barcodes, the TCR beta libraries were made. TCRdb independently ran MiXCR on the 5' RACE reads; one entry per CDR3 protein. This repertoire shows 250,000 to 350,000 distinct CDR3 sequences, more than 20% found once; its top ten account for roughly 3.6%. This entry comes from a study of CD8 T cells in ankylosing spondylitis. General study findings and limits: Disease-linked clones were reportedly significantly enriched in matched ankylosing spondylitis synovial fluid. Some motif variants had been reported before (in reactive arthritis synovial fluid and blood). Apparently characteristic of ankylosing spondylitis blood was a TCR beta motif (about eight highly homologous variants).

Trimming removed 5 bases from V and 0 bases from J; junction bases left unmatched: 4. The germline V gene encodes CDR1 MNHEY and CDR2 SMNVEV (reference sequence). This CDR3 comprises 16 residues. The sequenced material came from blood, either unsorted or a sorted T cell fraction (not recorded which). The TCR was taken from a female donor with ankylosing spondylitis or in good health (not recorded which). The chain uses TRBV27 and TRBJ2-6, with 7 bases aligning to TRBD2. The CDR3 reads CASSPGGISGANVLTF. The CDR3 coding sequence is TGTGCCAGCAGTCCCGGGGGGATCTCTGGGGCCAACGTCCTGACTTTC.